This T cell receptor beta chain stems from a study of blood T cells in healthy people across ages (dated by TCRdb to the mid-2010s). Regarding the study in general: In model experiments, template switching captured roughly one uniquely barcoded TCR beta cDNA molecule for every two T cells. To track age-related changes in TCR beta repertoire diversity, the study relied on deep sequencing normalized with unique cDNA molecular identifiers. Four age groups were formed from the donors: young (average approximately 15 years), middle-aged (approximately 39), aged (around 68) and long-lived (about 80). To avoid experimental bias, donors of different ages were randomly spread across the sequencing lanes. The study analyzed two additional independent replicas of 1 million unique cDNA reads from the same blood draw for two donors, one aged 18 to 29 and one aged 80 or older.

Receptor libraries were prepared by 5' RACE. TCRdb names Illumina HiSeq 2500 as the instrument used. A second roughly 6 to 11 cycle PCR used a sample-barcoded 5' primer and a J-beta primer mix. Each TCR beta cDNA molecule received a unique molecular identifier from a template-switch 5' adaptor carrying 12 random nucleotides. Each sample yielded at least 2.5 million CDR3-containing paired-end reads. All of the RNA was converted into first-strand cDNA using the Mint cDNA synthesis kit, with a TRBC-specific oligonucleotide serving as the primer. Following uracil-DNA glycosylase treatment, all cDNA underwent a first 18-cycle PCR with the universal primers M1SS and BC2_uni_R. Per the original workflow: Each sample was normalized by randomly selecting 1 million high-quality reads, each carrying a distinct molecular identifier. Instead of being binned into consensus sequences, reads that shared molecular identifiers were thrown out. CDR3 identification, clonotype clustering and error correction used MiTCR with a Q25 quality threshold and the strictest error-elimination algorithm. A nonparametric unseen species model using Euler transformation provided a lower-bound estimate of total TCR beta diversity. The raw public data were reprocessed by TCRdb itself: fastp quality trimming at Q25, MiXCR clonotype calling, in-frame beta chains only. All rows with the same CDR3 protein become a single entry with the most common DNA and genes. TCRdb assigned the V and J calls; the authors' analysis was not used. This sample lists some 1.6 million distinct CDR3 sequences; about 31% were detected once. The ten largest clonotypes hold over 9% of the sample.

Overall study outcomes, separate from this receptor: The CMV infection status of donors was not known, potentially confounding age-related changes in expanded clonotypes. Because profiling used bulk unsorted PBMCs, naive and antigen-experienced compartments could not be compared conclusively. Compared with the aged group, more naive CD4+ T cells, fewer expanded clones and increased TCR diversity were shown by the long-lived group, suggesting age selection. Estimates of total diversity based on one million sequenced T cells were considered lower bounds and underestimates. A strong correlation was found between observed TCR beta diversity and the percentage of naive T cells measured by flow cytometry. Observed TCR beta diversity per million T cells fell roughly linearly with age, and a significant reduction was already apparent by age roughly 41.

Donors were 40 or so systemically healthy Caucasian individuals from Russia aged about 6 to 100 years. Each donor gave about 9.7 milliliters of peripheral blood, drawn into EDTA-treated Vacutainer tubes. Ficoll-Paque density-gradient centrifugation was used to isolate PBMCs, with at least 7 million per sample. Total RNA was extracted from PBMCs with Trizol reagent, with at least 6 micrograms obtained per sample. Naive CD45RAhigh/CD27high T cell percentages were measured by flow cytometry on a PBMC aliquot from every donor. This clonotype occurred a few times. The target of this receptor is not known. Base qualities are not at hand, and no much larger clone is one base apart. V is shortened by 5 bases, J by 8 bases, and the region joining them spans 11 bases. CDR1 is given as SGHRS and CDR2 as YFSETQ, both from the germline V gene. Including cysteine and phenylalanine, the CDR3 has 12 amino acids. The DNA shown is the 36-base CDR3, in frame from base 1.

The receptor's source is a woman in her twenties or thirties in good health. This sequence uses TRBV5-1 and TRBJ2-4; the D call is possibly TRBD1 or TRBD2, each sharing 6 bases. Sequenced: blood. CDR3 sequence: CASRAEGDIQYF. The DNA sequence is TGCGCCAGCAGGGCGGAGGGGGACATTCAGTACTTC.